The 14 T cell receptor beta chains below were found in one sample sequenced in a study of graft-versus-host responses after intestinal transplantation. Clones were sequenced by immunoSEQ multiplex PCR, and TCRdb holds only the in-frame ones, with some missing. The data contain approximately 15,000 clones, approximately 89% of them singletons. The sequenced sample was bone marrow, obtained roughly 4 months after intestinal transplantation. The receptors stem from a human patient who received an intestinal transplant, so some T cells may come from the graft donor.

CDR3 nucleotides: TGCGCCAGCAGCCAGCCAAGATACCATAGCGGACCCTACAATGAGCAGTTCTTC. It codes for CASSQPRYHSGPYNEQFF. This chain connects TRBV4-1 to TRBJ2-1, with a tentative D call TRBD2 (6 bases). The germline V gene has CDR1 MGHRA and CDR2 YSYEKL. CDR3 size: 18 residues. Deletions cut 3 bases from V and 2 bases from J, with 20 bases between.

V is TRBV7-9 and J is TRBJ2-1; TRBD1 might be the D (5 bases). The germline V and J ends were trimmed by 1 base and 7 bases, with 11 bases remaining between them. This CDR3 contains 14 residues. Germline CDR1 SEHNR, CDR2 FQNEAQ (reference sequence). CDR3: CASSLGQTKNEQFF. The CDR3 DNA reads TGTGCCAGCAGCTTAGGACAGACGAAGAATGAGCAGTTCTTC. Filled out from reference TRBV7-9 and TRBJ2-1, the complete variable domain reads DTGVSQNPRHKITKRGQNVTFRCDPISEHNRLYWYRQTLGQGPEFLTYFQNEAQLEKSRLLSDRFSAERPKGSFSTLEIQRTEQGDSAMYLCASSLGQTKNEQFFGPGTRLTVL.

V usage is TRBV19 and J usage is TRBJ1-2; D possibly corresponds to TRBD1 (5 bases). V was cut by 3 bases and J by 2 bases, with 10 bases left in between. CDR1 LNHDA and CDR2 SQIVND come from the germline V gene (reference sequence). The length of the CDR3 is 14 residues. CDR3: CASSMGPGNYGYTF. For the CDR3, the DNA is TGTGCCAGTAGTATGGGACCAGGAAACTATGGCTACACCTTC.

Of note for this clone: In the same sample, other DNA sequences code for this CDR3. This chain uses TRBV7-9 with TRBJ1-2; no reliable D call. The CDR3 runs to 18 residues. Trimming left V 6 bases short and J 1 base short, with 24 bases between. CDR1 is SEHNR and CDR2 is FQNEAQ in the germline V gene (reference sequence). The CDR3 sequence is CASSLIFAREEYNYGYTF. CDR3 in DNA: TGTGCCAGCAGTTTAATCTTCGCGAGGGAGGAGTATAACTATGGCTACACCTTC.

CDR3 loop: CSVDSGRPYYNEQFF. CDR3 DNA sequence: TGCAGCGTTGACAGCGGGAGGCCCTACTACAATGAGCAGTTCTTC. This chain uses TRBV29-1 with TRBJ2-1, with 9 nucleotides matching TRBD2. The CDR3 length is 15 residues. Losses at the gene ends were 3 bases for V and 3 bases for J; bases not matched to a gene: 6. From germline, CDR1 is SQVTM and CDR2 ANQGSEA.

This chain's CDR3 is CAWSPFGTPFSTDTQYF. In nucleotides, the CDR3 is TGTGCCTGGAGTCCGTTCGGGACACCTTTTAGCACAGATACGCAGTATTTT. The V and J genes are TRBV30 and TRBJ2-3, with a tentative D call TRBD1 (6 bases). Germline loops: CDR1 GTSNPN, CDR2 SVGIG (reference sequence). The germline V and J ends were trimmed by 2 bases and 0 bases, with 18 bases remaining between them. The length of the CDR3 is 17 residues.

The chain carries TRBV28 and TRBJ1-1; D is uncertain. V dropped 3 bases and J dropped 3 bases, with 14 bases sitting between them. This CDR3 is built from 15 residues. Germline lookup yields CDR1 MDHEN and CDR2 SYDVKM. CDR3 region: CASSFWGIGDTEAFF. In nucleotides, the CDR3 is TGTGCCAGCAGTTTTTGGGGTATAGGCGACACTGAAGCTTTCTTT.

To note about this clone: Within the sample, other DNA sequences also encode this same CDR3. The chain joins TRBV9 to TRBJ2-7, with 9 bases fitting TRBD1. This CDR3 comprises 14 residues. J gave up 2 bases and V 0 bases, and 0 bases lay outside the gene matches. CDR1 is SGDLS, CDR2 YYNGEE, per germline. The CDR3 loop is CASSVGQGAYEQYF. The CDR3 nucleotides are TGTGCCAGCAGCGTAGGACAGGGGGCCTACGAGCAGTACTTC.

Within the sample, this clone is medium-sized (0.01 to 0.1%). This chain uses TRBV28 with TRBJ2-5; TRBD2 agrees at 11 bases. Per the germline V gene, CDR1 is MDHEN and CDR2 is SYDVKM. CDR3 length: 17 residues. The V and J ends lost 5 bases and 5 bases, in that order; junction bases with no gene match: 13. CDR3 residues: CASSHLRTSGRPETQYF. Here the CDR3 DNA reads TGTGCCAGCAGTCACCTGAGAACTAGCGGGAGACCGGAGACCCAGTACTTC.

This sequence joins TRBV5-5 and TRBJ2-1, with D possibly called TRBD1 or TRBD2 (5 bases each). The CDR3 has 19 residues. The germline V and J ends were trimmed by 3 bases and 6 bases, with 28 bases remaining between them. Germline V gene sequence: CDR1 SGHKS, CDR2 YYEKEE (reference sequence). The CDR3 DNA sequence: TGTGCCAGCAGCTCTCCCCATTTTGCCGGGGCCAGAGAGGGCAATGAGCAGTTCTTC. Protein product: CASSSPHFAGAREGNEQFF.

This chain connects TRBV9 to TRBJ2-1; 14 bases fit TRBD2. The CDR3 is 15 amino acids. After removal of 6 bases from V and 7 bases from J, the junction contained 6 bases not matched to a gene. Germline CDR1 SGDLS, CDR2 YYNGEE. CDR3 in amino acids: CASNKGLAGVNEQFF. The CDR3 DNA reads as TGTGCCAGCAACAAGGGACTAGCGGGAGTAAATGAGCAGTTCTTC.

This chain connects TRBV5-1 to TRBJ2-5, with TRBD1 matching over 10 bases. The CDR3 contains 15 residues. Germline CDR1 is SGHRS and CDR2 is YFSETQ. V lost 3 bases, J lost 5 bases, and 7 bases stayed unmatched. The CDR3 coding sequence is TGCGCCAGCAGCTCTGGACAGGGGGGTATGGAGACCCAGTACTTC. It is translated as CASSSGQGGMETQYF.

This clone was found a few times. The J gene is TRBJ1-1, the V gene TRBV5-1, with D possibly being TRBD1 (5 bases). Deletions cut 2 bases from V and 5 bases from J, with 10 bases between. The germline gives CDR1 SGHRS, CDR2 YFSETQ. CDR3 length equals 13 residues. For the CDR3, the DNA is TGCGCCAGCAGCTTAGACAGAGTTACTGAAGCTTTCTTT. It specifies CASSLDRVTEAFF.

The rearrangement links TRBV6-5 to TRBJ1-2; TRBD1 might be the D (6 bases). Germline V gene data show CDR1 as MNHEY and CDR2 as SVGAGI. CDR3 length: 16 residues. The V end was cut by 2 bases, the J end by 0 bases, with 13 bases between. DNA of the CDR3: TGTGCCAGCAGTTACACAGCGGGGGCGCCTAACTATGGCTACACCTTC. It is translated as CASSYTAGAPNYGYTF.